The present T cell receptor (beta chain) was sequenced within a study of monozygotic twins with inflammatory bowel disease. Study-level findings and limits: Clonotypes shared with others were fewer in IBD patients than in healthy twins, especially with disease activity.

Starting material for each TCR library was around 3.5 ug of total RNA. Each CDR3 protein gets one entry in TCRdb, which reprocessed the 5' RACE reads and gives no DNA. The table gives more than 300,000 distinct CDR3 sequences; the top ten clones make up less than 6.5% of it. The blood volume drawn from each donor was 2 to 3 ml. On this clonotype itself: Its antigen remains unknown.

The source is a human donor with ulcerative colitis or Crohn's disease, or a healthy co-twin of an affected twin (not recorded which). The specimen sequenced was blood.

CDR3 residues: CASSPGGLAGFHEQFF. V is TRBV12-3 or TRBV12-4 and J is TRBJ2-1; no DNA is available, so the TRBD2 call from TCRdb remains unchecked. This CDR3 has 16 amino acids.